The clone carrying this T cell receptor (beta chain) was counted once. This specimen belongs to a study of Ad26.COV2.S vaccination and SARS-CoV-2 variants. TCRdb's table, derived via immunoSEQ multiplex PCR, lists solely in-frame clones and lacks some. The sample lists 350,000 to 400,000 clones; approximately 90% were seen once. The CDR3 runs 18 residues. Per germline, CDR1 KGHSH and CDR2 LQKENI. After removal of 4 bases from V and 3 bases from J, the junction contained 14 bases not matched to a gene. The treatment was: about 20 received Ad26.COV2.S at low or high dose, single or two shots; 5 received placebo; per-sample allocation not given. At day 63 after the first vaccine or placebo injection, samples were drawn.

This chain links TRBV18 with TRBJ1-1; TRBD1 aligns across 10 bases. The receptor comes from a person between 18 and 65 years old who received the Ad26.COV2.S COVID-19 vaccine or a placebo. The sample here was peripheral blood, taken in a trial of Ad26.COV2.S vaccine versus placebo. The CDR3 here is CASSRGRQGARGDTEAFF. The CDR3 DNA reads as TGTGCCAGCTCACGAGGGAGACAGGGGGCGCGGGGGGACACTGAAGCTTTCTTT. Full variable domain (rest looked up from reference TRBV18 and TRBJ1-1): NAGVMQNPRHLVRRRGQEARLRCSPMKGHSHVYWYRQLPEEGLKFMVYLQKENIIDESGMPKERFSAEFPKEGPSILRIQQVVRGDSAAYFCASSRGRQGARGDTEAFFGQGTRLTVV.